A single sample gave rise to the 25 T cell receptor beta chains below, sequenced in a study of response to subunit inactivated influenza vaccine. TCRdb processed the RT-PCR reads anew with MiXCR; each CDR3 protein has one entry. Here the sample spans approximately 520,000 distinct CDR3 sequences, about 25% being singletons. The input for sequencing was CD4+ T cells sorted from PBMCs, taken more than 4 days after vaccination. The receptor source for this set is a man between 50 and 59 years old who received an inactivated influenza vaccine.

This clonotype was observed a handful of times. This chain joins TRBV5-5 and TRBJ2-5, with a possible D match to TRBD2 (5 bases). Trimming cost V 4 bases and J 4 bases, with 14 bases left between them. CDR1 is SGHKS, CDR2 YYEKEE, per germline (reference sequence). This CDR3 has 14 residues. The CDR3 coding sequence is TGTGCCAGCAGCAACCTAGCACGAAGAGAGACCCAGTACTTC. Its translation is CASSNLARRETQYF.

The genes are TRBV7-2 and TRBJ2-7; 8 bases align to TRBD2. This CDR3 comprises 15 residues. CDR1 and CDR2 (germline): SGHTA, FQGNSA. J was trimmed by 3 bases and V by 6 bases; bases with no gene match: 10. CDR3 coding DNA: TGTGCCAGCAGGGGAACTAGCGGCCAACTCTACGAGCAGTACTTC. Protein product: CASRGTSGQLYEQYF.

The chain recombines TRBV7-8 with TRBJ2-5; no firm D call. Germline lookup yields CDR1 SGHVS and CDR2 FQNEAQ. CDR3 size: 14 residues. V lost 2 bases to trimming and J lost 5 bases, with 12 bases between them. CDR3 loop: CASSLMNWRETQYF. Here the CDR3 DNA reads TGTGCCAGCAGCTTAATGAATTGGCGGGAGACCCAGTACTTC.

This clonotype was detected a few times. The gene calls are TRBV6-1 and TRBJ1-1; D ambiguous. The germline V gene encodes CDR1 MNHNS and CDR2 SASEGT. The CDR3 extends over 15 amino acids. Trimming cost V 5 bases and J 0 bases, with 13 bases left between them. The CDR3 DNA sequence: TGTGCCAGCAGTCGCAACCGCAGGATGAACACTGAAGCTTTCTTT. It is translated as CASSRNRRMNTEAFF.

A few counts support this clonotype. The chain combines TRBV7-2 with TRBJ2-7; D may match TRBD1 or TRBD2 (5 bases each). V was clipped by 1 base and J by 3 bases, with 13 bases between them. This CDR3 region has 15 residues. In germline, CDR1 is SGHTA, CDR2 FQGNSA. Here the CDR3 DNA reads TGTGCCAGCAGCTTAGACGGCAGGGAGTACTACGAGCAGTACTTC. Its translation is CASSLDGREYYEQYF.

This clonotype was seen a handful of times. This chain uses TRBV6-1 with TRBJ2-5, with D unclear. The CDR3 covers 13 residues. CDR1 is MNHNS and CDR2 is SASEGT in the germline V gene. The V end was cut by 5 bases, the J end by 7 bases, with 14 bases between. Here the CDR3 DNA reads TGTGCCAGCAGTAAAACCGTTCGGGTGACCCAGTACTTC. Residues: CASSKTVRVTQYF.

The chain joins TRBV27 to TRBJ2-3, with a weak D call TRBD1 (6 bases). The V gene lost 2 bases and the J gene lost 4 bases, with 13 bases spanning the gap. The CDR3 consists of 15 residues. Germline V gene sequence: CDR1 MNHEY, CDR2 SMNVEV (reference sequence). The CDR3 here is CASSLLSGGPDTQYF. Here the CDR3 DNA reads TGTGCCAGCAGTTTACTGTCTGGGGGCCCAGATACGCAGTATTTT.

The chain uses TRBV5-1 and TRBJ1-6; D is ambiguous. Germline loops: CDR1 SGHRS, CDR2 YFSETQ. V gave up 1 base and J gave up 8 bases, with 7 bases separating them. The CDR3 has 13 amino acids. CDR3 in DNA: TGCGCCAGCAGCTTGACGACCGATTCACCCCTCCACTTT. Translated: CASSLTTDSPLHF.

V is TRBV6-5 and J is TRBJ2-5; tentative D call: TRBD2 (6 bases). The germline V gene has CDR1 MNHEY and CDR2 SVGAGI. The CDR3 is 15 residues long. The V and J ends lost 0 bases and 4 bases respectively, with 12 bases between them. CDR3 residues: CASSYSIAGTETQYF. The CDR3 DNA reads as TGTGCCAGCAGTTACTCGATCGCGGGGACAGAGACCCAGTACTTC.

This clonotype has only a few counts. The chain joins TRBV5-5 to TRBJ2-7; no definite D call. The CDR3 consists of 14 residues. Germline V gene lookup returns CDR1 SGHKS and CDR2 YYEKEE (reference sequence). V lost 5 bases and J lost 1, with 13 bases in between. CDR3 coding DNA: TGTGCCAGCAGTTCCGACGGTTTTTCCTACGAGCAGTACTTC. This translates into CASSSDGFSYEQYF.

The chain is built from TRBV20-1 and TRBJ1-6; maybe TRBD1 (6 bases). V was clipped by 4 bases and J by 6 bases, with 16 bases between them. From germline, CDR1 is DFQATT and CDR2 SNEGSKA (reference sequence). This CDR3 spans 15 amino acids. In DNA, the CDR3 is TGCAGTGCTAAGGGACAATCAGGAGTTAATTCACCCCTCCACTTT. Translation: CSAKGQSGVNSPLHF.

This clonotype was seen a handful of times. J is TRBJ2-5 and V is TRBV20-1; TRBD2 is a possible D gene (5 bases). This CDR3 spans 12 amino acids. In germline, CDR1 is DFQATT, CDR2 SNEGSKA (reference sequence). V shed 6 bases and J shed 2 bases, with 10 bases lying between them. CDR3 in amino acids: CSARAQQETQYF. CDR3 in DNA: TGCAGTGCGCGGGCGCAGCAAGAGACCCAGTACTTC.

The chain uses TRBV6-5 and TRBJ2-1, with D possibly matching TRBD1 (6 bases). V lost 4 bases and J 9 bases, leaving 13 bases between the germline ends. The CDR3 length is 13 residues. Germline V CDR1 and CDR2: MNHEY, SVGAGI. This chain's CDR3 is CASSSAADSEQFF. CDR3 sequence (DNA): TGTGCCAGCAGTTCGGCGGCGGACAGTGAGCAGTTCTTC.

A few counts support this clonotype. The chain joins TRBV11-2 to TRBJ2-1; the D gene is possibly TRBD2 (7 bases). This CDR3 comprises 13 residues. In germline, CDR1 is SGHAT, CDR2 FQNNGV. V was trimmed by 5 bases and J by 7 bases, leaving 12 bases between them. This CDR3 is CASSAGAVNEQFF. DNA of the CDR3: TGTGCCAGCAGCGCGGGGGCGGTGAATGAGCAGTTCTTC.

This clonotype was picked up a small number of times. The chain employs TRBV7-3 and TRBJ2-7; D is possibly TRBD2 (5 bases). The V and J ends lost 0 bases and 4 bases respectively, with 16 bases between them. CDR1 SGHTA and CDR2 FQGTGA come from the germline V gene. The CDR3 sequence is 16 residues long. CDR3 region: CASSLTRASLPYEQYF. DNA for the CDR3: TGTGCCAGCAGCTTAACGAGAGCTAGCCTCCCGTACGAGCAGTACTTC.

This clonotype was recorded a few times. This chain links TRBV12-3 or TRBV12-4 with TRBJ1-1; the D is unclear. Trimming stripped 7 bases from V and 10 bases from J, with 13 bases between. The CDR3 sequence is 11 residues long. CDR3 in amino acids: CASTIGPGAFF. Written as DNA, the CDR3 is TGTGCCAGCACCATAGGGCCTGGAGCTTTCTTT.

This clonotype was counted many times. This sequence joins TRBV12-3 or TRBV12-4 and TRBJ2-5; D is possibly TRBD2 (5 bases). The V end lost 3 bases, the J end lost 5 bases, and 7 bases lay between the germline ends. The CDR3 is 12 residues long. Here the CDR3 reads CASSLRVETQYF. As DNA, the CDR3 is TGTGCCAGCAGTTTGCGGGTGGAGACCCAGTACTTC.

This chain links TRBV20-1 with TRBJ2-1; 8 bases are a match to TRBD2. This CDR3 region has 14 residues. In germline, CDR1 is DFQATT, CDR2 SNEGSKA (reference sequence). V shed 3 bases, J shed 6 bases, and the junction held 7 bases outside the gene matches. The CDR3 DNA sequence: TGCAGTGCTAGTCCCGGGAGGGCCACCAATGAGCAGTTCTTC. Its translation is CSASPGRATNEQFF.

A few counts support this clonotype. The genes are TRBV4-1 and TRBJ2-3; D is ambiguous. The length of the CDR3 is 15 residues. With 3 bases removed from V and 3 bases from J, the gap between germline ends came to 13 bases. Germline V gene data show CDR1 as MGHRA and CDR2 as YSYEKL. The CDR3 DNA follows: TGCGCCAGCAGCCACCCCCTAGATCAAACAGATACGCAGTATTTT. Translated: CASSHPLDQTDTQYF.

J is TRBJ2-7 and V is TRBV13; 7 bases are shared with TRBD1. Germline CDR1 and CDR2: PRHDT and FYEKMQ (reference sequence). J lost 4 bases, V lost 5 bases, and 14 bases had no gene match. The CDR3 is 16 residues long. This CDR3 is CASSRANRGSQYEQYF. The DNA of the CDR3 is TGTGCCAGCAGCCGAGCAAACAGGGGTTCGCAATACGAGCAGTACTTC.

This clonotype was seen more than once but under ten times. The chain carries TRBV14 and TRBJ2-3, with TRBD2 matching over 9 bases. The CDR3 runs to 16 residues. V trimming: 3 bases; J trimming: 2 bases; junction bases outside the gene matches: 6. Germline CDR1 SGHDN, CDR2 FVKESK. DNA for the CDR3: TGTGCCAGCAGCCAGCTTAGCGGGAGTGACACAGATACGCAGTATTTT. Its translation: CASSQLSGSDTDTQYF.

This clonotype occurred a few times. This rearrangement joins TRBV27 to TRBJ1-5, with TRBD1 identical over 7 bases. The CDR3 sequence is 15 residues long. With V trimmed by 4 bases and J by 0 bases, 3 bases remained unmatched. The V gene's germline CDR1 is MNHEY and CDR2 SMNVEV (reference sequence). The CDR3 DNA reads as TGTGCCAGCAGTTCGGACAGGACTAGCAATCAGCCCCAGCATTTT. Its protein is CASSSDRTSNQPQHF.

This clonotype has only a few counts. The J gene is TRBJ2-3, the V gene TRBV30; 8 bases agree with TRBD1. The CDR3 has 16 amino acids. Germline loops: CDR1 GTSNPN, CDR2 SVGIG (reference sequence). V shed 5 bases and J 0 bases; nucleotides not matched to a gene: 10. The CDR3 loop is CAWYNPGGSSTDTQYF. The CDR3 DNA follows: TGTGCCTGGTATAACCCAGGGGGCTCTAGCACAGATACGCAGTATTTT.

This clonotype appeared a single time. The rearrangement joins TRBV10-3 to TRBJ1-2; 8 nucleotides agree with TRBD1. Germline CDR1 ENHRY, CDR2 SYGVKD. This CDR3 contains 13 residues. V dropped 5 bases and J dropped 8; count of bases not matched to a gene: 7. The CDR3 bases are TGTGCCATCAGTACATTGGACAGGGAGGGCTACACCTTC. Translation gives CAISTLDREGYTF.

The CDR3 sequence: CASSRNFRQRAFF. The CDR3 region has the DNA TGTGCCAGTAGTAGAAATTTCCGACAACGAGCTTTCTTT. V usage is TRBV19 and J usage is TRBJ1-1; the D is unclear. The V gene lost 4 bases and the J gene lost 10 bases, with 16 bases spanning the gap. This CDR3 has 13 amino acids. In germline, CDR1 is LNHDA, CDR2 SQIVND (reference sequence).